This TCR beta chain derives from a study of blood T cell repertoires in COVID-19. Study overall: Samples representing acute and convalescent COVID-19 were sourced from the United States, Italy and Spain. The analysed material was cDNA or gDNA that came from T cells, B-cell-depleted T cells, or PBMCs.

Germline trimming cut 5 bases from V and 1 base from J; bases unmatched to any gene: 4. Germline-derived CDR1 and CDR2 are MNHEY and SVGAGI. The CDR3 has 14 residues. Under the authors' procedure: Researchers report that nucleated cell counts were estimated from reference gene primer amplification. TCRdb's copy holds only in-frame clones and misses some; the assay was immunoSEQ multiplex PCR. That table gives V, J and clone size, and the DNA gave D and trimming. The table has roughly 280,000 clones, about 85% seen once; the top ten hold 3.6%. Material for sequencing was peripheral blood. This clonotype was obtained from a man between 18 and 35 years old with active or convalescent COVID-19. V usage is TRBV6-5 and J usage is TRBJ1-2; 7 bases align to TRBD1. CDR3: CASSRDSFNYGYTF. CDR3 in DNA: TGTGCCAGCAGTAGGGACAGCTTTAACTATGGCTACACCTTC.